The rows below give T cell receptor beta chains drawn from one sample of a study of control samples from healthy donors and cancer patients. This table comes from immunoSEQ multiplex PCR, and its TCRdb copy is limited to in-frame clones, with some not included. This table has 350,000 to 450,000 clones, around 90% appearing once. Sequencing was carried out using PBMCs. All receptors derive from a middle-aged man with head and neck cancer. Both conserved end residues are trimmed from each CDR3. Fields, in order: J gene, V gene, CDR3 protein.

>TRBJ2-5|TRBV20-1
SATGQETQY
>TRBJ2-1|TRBV2
ASSGGTSGYNEQF
>TRBJ1-6|TRBV20-1
SARQESPLH
>TRBJ2-7|TRBV9
ASSVYPTASKHEQY
>TRBJ1-1|TRBV27
ASRFSKRAEAF
>TRBJ1-1|TRBV7-8
ASSPGAIEAF
>TRBJ1-1|TRBV7-2
ASSQGPNTEAF
>TRBJ2-2|TRBV19
ASSKGGVNTGELF
>TRBJ2-1|TRBV27
ASSHQRVFQVISYNEQF
>TRBJ2-2|TRBV5-8
ASSLAGENTGELF
>TRBJ1-5|TRBV6-5
ASSRYNQPQH
>TRBJ2-2|TRBV25-1
ASSEAETDLF
>TRBJ1-1|TRBV7-9
ASSSRVSIPEAF
>TRBJ2-1|TRBV4-1
ASSHGTNWEQF
>TRBJ2-5|TRBV7-3
ASSPDRGEEETQY
>TRBJ2-7|TRBV23-1
AGGGTVNSPLRKVVGSYEQY
>TRBJ1-3|TRBV6-5
ASSGGTGAGNTIY
>TRBJ2-7|TRBV10-3
AISEGGAPKVEQY
>TRBJ2-2|TRBV7-2
ASSPRSNTGELF
>TRBJ2-7|TRBV7-9
ASSLGRQAPYEQY
>TRBJ1-1|TRBV6-2/TRBV6-3
ASTPTGLNTEAF
>TRBJ2-3|TRBV30
AWSGRDGSDTQY
>TRBJ1-3|TRBV29-1
SALQQGYGNTIY
>TRBJ1-3|TRBV18
ASSPQNAGNTIY
>TRBJ2-7|TRBV30
AWGAGGSAGKGKQY
>TRBJ2-7|TRBV29-1
SAASLAEQY
>TRBJ2-7|TRBV6-5
ASSRNRDTSYEQY
>TRBJ1-1|TRBV7-9
ASSLLWGTEAF
>TRBJ2-1|TRBV24-1
ATSEGLVPYEQF
>TRBJ2-3|TRBV2
ASTHRGARLAPDTQY
>TRBJ1-2|TRBV7-3
ASSLRAVGGYT
>TRBJ2-4|TRBV2
ASRGDTIAKNIQY
>TRBJ1-1|TRBV9
ASSVGGAATLGAEAF
>TRBJ1-2|TRBV5-1
ASSLAGQGLFYGYT
>TRBJ1-1|TRBV7-8
ASSPRTDPGDTEAF
>TRBJ1-6|TRBV19
ASNVGAPYNSPLH
>TRBJ2-3|TRBV30
AWSVLLVGGTDTQY